The entry that follows covers one T cell receptor beta chain sequence. The antigen is not known. Thyroid surgery had not been preceded by any treatment in any patient. Original processing methods: To classify distant metastasis in papillary thyroid cancer, a model was built from CDR3 differences across clinicopathological groups. Via MiXCR, TCRdb re-called the PCR reads. TCRdb assigned the V and J calls; the authors' analysis was not used. This sample has roughly 5,500 clones, with 37% found just once. The CDR3 runs 13 residues. The germline V and J ends were trimmed by 1 base and 1 base, with 4 bases remaining between them. Germline V lookup: CDR1 SGHVS, CDR2 FNYEAQ. The record originates from a study of metastatic and nonmetastatic thyroid tumors. Study at large: The authors compared repertoires across blood and tumor or nodule tissue from malignant and benign thyroid patients. The study, taken as a whole, reports: Patients with malignant thyroid tumors reportedly had significantly higher TCR beta diversity than those with benign nodules, in blood and tumor.

The sequenced sample consisted of tumor tissue. This clonotype was sampled from a male donor with papillary thyroid cancer or a benign thyroid nodule (not recorded which). Some clones in this sample may be carry-over from other donors' samples. V usage is TRBV7-6 and J usage is TRBJ1-1; D not resolved. The CDR3 protein is CASSLDRNTEAFF. Here the CDR3 DNA reads TGTGCCAGCAGCTTAGACAGGAACACTGAAGCTTTCTTT.